This TCR beta chain appears in the sequencing data of a study of Graves' ophthalmopathy and Graves' hyperthyroidism. Hyperthyroidism was new, under 2 months, in patients aged 18 to 65. Clinical symptoms and serum thyroxine were used for diagnosis; TRAb, thyroid ultrasound and orbital computed tomography were also relied on. Transcripts of RNA were the source for amplifying TCR beta CDR3 regions. RT-PCR with HTBI primers came first, then second-round multiplex PCR. TCRdb re-called the multiplex PCR reads through MiXCR, storing one row per CDR3 protein. The profile shows roughly 600,000 distinct CDR3 sequences, under 40% of them singletons. The CDR3 loop spans 13 amino acids. CDR1 is GTSNPN, CDR2 SVGIG, per germline (reference sequence). Study findings and constraints: In blood, most expanded thyroid clonotypes above 0.001 frequency were also detected. Ophthalmopathy versus stable hyperthyroidism: 13-signature model gave less than 90% sensitivity, 75% to 83% specificity.

This clonotype was seen repeatedly, ten times or more. Its matching antigen is unknown. The chain links TRBV30 to TRBJ1-2, with D tentatively TRBD1 (5 bases). The specimen was peripheral blood or thyroid tissue (not recorded which). The TCR comes from an adult man with Graves' hyperthyroidism. For the CDR3, the DNA is TGTGCTTCGGACACCTCTCCCGTCTATGGCTACACCTTC. Translation: CASDTSPVYGYTF.